The 11 T cell receptor beta chains in this list originate from one sample, sequenced in a study of cytomegalovirus exposure and HLA in healthy donors. The primer mix had 60 Vbeta and 13 Jbeta primers. Sequencing used immunoSEQ multiplex PCR; TCRdb keeps in-frame clones, though not all of them. The sample includes around 120,000 clones, 81% of them seen just once. Material: PBMCs. These receptors all come from a woman between 35 and 50 years old in good health and CMV-seropositive.

V and J are TRBV28 and TRBJ2-5, with a tentative D call TRBD1 (5 bases). With the DNA end fitting TRBJ2-7 better, the J assignment may be wrong. There are 14 residues in the CDR3. From germline, CDR1 is MDHEN and CDR2 SYDVKM. CDR3 coding DNA: TGTGCCAGCAGTTCCTCCCAGGGCTCCTACGAGCAGTACTTC. Its protein product is CASSSSQGSYEQYF.

The rearrangement links TRBV5-6 to TRBJ1-2; 11 bases line up with TRBD1. The CDR3 is made up of 14 amino acids. The junction had 3 bases not matched to a gene; V was cut back by 3 bases and J by 5 bases. Germline CDR1 is SGHDT and CDR2 is YYEEEE. CDR3 coding DNA: TGTGCCAGCAGCTGGGGGACAGGGGGTTATGGCTACACCTTC. Translating gives CASSWGTGGYGYTF.

The rearrangement uses TRBV11-2 and TRBJ2-1; D remains unclear. The CDR3 covers 16 residues. Germline V gives CDR1 SGHAT, CDR2 FQNNGV. V lost 5 bases and J 0 bases, leaving 14 bases between the germline ends. The CDR3 DNA is TGTGCCAGCAGCCCGCTTTTTGCGAGCTCCTACAATGAGCAGTTCTTC. It yields the protein CASSPLFASSYNEQFF.

The V gene is TRBV7-2, the J gene TRBJ1-3, with a possible D match to TRBD1 (5 bases). This CDR3 is 12 amino acids long. Germline CDR1 and CDR2: SGHTA and FQGNSA. V lost 5 bases to trimming and J lost 11 bases, with 13 bases between them. CDR3 sequence: CASSPVGDSIYF. In nucleotides, the CDR3 is TGTGCCAGCAGCCCCGTAGGGGATTCCATATATTTT. The whole variable domain, remainder taken from reference TRBV7-2 and TRBJ1-3, is GAGVSQSPSNKVTEKGKDVELRCDPISGHTALYWYRQSLGQGLEFLIYFQGNSAPDKSGLPSDRFSAERTGGSVSTLTIQRTQQEDSAVYLCASSPVGDSIYFGEGSWLTVV.

The chain is built from TRBV5-4 and TRBJ1-1, with D unresolved. V was pared by 6 bases and J by 0 bases, with 9 bases between. This CDR3 spans 13 amino acids. Germline CDR1 reads SGHNT; CDR2 reads YYREEE (reference sequence). In DNA, the CDR3 is TGTGCCAGCAAACGAACAGTGAACACTGAAGCTTTCTTT. This encodes CASKRTVNTEAFF.

J is TRBJ1-1 and V is TRBV5-8, with a weak D call TRBD1 (5 bases). Trimming took 0 bases from V and 6 from J, leaving 15 bases between them. Germline values: CDR1 SGHTS, CDR2 YDEGEE. The CDR3 is 15 amino acids. CDR3 coding DNA: TGTGCCAGCAGCTTGGGGCAGGGTCTTTACGCTGAAGCTTTCTTT. Its protein is CASSLGQGLYAEAFF.

The chain combines TRBV9 with TRBJ1-2; 7 bases match TRBD1. V was pared by 0 bases and J by 8 bases, with 4 bases of the junction left unmatched. Per the germline V gene, CDR1 is SGDLS and CDR2 is YYNGEE. This CDR3 comprises 13 residues. This CDR3 reads CASSVVGGHGYTF. The CDR3 DNA follows: TGTGCCAGCAGCGTAGTAGGGGGCCACGGCTACACCTTC. Full variable domain (missing parts from reference TRBV9 and TRBJ1-2): DSGVTQTPKHLITATGQRVTLRCSPRSGDLSVYWYQQSLDQGLQFLIQYYNGEERAKGNILERFSAQQFPDLHSELNLSSLELGDSALYFCASSVVGGHGYTFGSGTRLTVV.

This clone came up a few times. V gene TRBV6-5 combines with J gene TRBJ1-1; D perhaps matches TRBD1 (5 bases). V lost 6 bases and J lost 6, with 17 bases in between. The CDR3 sequence is 14 residues long. Germline V CDR1 and CDR2: MNHEY, SVGAGI. The CDR3 DNA reads TGTGCCAGCAGGTTCAATCCAGGGTCAGCTGAAGCTTTCTTT. Amino acid sequence: CASRFNPGSAEAFF.

The chain has TRBV9 and TRBJ1-4; tentatively, D is TRBD1 (5 bases). Germline CDR1 SGDLS, CDR2 YYNGEE. This CDR3 has 14 amino acids. The ends were cut back, 3 bases at V and 3 bases at J, with 9 bases in the middle. CDR3 sequence (DNA): TGTGCCAGCAGCGGGGGGGGAGCTAATGAAAAACTGTTTTTT. This encodes CASSGGGANEKLFF.

This clone was recorded a few times. This chain joins TRBV5-1 and TRBJ2-1, with TRBD2 matching 7 bases. The V gene end was trimmed by 2 bases and the J gene end by 3 bases; junction bases not matched to a gene: 2. Germline V gene sequence: CDR1 SGHRS, CDR2 YFSETQ. The CDR3 contains 14 residues. Here the CDR3 reads CASSFTSVYNEQFF. The DNA for the CDR3 is TGCGCCAGCAGCTTCACTAGCGTCTACAATGAGCAGTTCTTC.

The rearrangement uses TRBV7-3 and TRBJ1-2, with unresolved D. Trimming took off 5 bases at V and 4 bases at J, with 11 bases between the two ends. This CDR3 spans 13 amino acids. CDR1 SGHTA and CDR2 FQGTGA come from the germline V gene. The chain's CDR3 is CASSEGGGYGYTF. CDR3 bases: TGTGCCAGCAGCGAAGGAGGTGGCTATGGCTACACCTTC.